These T cell receptor beta chains were read from a single sample in a study of T-cell memory formation after mild COVID-19. TCRdb reanalysed the 5' RACE reads using MiXCR and keeps one entry per CDR3 protein. The sample has nearly 110,000 distinct CDR3 sequences; over 10% are singletons. The sequenced material came from PBMCs or a T cell subset sorted from them (not recorded which). The receptors were sampled from an adult woman who had mild COVID-19 (a few samples of this study predate the infection). Cell type and time point are not known. The CDR3 runs from the conserved cysteine through the conserved F or W. The order of the fields is D gene, V gene, clone size, J gene, CDR3 DNA, CDR3 protein. D genes are given only for firm matches. Clone size is not always given. Where it is, it says once, few, many or a class for expanded clones.

D: TRBD2; V: TRBV20-1; size: .; J: TRBJ2-7; DNA: TGCAGTGCTAGAGATTTACTAGCGGGAGGGCCAGGCGCCTACGAGCAGTACTTC; CDR3: CSARDLLAGGPGAYEQYF
D: TRBD2; V: TRBV4-2; size: .; J: TRBJ2-5; DNA: TGTGCCAGCAGCCTAAGGGCTAGCGGGAGTGAGACCCAGTACTTC; CDR3: CASSLRASGSETQYF
D: .; V: TRBV9; size: .; J: TRBJ1-2; DNA: TGTGCCAGCAGTCCCGACATGAACTATGGCTACACCTTC; CDR3: CASSPDMNYGYTF
D: .; V: TRBV15; size: many; J: TRBJ2-7; DNA: TGTGCCACCAGCAGAGATTTGGCTCACGAGCAGTACTTC; CDR3: CATSRDLAHEQYF
D: TRBD1; V: TRBV24-1; size: few; J: TRBJ2-7; DNA: TGTGCCACCAGTGACCCGGGACAGGGCGGCTACGAGCAGTACTTC; CDR3: CATSDPGQGGYEQYF
D: TRBD1; V: TRBV2; size: few; J: TRBJ2-2; DNA: TGTGCCAGCAGTGAATTAGCCGGGACAGGGGTTCCCGGGGAGCTGTTTTTT; CDR3: CASSELAGTGVPGELFF
D: .; V: TRBV18; size: few; J: TRBJ1-2; DNA: TGTGCCAGCTCACCACCGGTCGGGGGAACACCCTATGGCTACACCTTC; CDR3: CASSPPVGGTPYGYTF
D: .; V: TRBV7-3; size: few; J: TRBJ1-5; DNA: TGTGCCAGCAGCCAAACAGAACCGGGCAGCAATCAGCCCCAGCATTTT; CDR3: CASSQTEPGSNQPQHF
D: .; V: TRBV15; size: .; J: TRBJ2-7; DNA: TGTGCCACCCAAGGGAGTCCCGGCGACGAGCAGTACTTC; CDR3: CATQGSPGDEQYF
D: .; V: TRBV12-3/TRBV12-4; size: .; J: TRBJ2-2; DNA: TGTGCCAGCACCCAGGGGCTAACCGGGGAGCTGTTTTTT; CDR3: CASTQGLTGELFF
D: .; V: TRBV4-3; size: .; J: TRBJ2-1; DNA: TGCGCCAGCAGCGCGGCGACAGCTGGCTCCTACAATGAGCAGTTCTTC; CDR3: CASSAATAGSYNEQFF
D: .; V: TRBV5-6; size: few; J: TRBJ2-3; DNA: TGTGCCAGCAGCCCCGGGGCAGGAGATACGCAGTATTTT; CDR3: CASSPGAGDTQYF
D: TRBD2; V: TRBV5-6; size: few; J: TRBJ2-3; DNA: TGTGCCAGCAGCTTGGCCGCCGGGGGGGCCGCAGATACGCAGTATTTT; CDR3: CASSLAAGGAADTQYF
D: .; V: TRBV12-3/TRBV12-4; size: .; J: TRBJ2-7; DNA: TGTGCCAGCAGTTACCAGGTAAACGAGCAGTACTTC; CDR3: CASSYQVNEQYF
D: .; V: TRBV12-3/TRBV12-4; size: .; J: TRBJ2-3; DNA: TGTGCCAGCAGAGAGTCCCTTAGAGTCGAAGATACGCAGTATTTT; CDR3: CASRESLRVEDTQYF
D: TRBD2; V: TRBV15; size: .; J: TRBJ2-5; DNA: TGTGCCACCAGCAGTCTAGCGGAAGAGACCCAGTACTTC; CDR3: CATSSLAEETQYF
D: TRBD2; V: TRBV7-3; size: .; J: TRBJ2-1; DNA: TGTGCCAGCAGCTTAATGACCGGGAGGGGGGATGAGCAGTTCTTC; CDR3: CASSLMTGRGDEQFF
D: .; V: TRBV5-1; size: many; J: TRBJ2-3; DNA: TGCGCCAGCAGCTCCTCGACAGATACGCAGTATTTT; CDR3: CASSSSTDTQYF
D: .; V: TRBV9; size: few; J: TRBJ2-3; DNA: TGTGCCAGCAGCGTCCGGGGGAGCACAGATACGCAGTATTTT; CDR3: CASSVRGSTDTQYF
D: .; V: TRBV6-6; size: many; J: TRBJ2-7; DNA: TGTGCCAGCAGTTACTCGACAGCAGATTCCTACGAGCAGTACTTC; CDR3: CASSYSTADSYEQYF
D: .; V: TRBV7-9; size: .; J: TRBJ2-7; DNA: TGTGCCAGCAGCTCGGTTGCAGGGGCAGGGTACGAGCAGTACTTC; CDR3: CASSSVAGAGYEQYF
D: .; V: TRBV5-1; size: many; J: TRBJ2-3; DNA: TGCGCCAGCAGCCTCGAGACGGGCACAGATACGCAGTATTTT; CDR3: CASSLETGTDTQYF
D: .; V: TRBV11-2; size: .; J: TRBJ1-1; DNA: TGTGCCAGCAGCTTGGGAGGGATTGCTTTCTTT; CDR3: CASSLGGIAFF
D: .; V: TRBV4-3; size: few; J: TRBJ2-1; DNA: TGCGCCAGCAGCCAAGATAAGGGGTACCACAATGAGCAGTTCTTC; CDR3: CASSQDKGYHNEQFF
D: TRBD1; V: TRBV27; size: .; J: TRBJ1-1; DNA: TGTGCCAGCAGTTTCGGGACAGGGGGGAACACTGAAGCTTTCTTT; CDR3: CASSFGTGGNTEAFF
D: TRBD2; V: TRBV2; size: .; J: TRBJ2-1; DNA: TGTGCCAGCAGTGACTTGGTGGACGATTCCGGGACTAGCCGCTCCTACAATGAGCAGTTCTTC; CDR3: CASSDLVDDSGTSRSYNEQFF
D: .; V: TRBV4-3; size: few; J: TRBJ2-1; DNA: TGCGCCAGCAGCCAAGACGGGGGCAGGGGAGGCAATGAGCAGTTCTTC; CDR3: CASSQDGGRGGNEQFF